Below, one TCR beta chain is given with its context. No antigen is known for it. The data originate from a study of Tregs in tolerant kidney transplant recipients. Produced via immunoSEQ multiplex PCR; TCRdb's table is partial and in-frame only. The sample records roughly 80,000 clones, roughly 91% being singletons. Mixed chimerism was transient after nonmyeloablative marrow transplants from related graft donors. Trimming stripped 7 bases from V and 0 bases from J, with 19 bases between. In germline, CDR1 is SNHLY, CDR2 FYNNEI. This CDR3 has 18 residues. Study outcomes and limitations: Tolerant patients' donor-specific Tregs expanded beyond overall Tregs, suggesting antigen-driven growth.

The V call is TRBV2, the J call TRBJ2-6, with D perhaps TRBD1 (6 bases). The sample was CD4+ T cells from blood (PBMCs), taken 24 months after the transplant. The receptor's source is a human patient who received a combined kidney and bone marrow transplant. Some T cells may be transferred from the graft donor. DNA for the CDR3: TGTGCCAGCACCCAACGACAGGTTGGGAGCTCTGGGGCCAACGTCCTGACTTTC. As protein: CASTQRQVGSSGANVLTF.